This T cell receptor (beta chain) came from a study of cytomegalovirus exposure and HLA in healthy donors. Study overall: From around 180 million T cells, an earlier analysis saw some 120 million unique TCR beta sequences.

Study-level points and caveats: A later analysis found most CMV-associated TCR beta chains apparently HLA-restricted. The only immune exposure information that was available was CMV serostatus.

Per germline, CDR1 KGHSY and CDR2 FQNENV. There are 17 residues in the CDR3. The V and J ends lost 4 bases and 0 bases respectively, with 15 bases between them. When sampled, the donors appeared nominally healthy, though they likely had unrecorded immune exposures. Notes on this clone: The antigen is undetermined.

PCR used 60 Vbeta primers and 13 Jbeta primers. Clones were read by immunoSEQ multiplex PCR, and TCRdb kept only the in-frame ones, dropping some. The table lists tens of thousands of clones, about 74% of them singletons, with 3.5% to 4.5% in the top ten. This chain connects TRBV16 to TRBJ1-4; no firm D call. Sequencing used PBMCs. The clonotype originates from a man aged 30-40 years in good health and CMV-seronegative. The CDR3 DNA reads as TGTGCCAGCAGCCTCACCGGACGGGGTGCAACTAATGAAAAACTGTTTTTT. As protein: CASSLTGRGATNEKLFF.